This T cell receptor (beta chain) was profiled in a study of blood T cell repertoires in COVID-19. Turning to the study itself: Acute and convalescent COVID-19 specimens originated in the United States, Italy and Spain.

This clone was found a few times. Original processing notes: Using reference gene primer amplification, nucleated cell counts were estimated. Assay: immunoSEQ multiplex PCR; the TCRdb copy retains only in-frame clones and omits some. V, J and clone size derive from that table, while D and trimming were established from the DNA sequence. The repertoire holds about 96,000 clones, with around 84% as singletons. Germline V gives CDR1 ENHRY, CDR2 SYGVKD. This CDR3 comprises 15 residues. V lost 0 bases and J lost 0, with 6 bases in between. The receptor was derived from a woman aged 55-69 years with acute or convalescent COVID-19. V is TRBV10-3 and J is TRBJ2-1, with a tentative D call TRBD2 (5 bases). The material sequenced was peripheral blood. Written as DNA, the CDR3 is TGTGCCATCAGTGAGTCGGGGAGCTCCTACAATGAGCAGTTCTTC. It specifies CAISESGSSYNEQFF.